This T cell receptor (beta chain) was obtained from a study of T cells in localized non-small cell lung cancer (TCRdb year 2020). Regarding the study in general: T cell repertoires of 200 to 250 early-stage NSCLC patients were analyzed, with tumors being compared against uninvolved tumor-adjacent lungs. The cohort was made up of about 240 treatment-naive NSCLC patients whose localized lung tumors had been resected. Of the NSCLC patients, fewer than 150 were male and around 99 were female, and the mean age was about 69 years.

At diagnosis, tumor, uninvolved tumor-adjacent lung and peripheral blood were collected and then preserved as a mix of FFPE and fresh-frozen material. For TCR repertoire profiling, blood samples were analyzed in the form of peripheral blood mononuclear cells. The immunoSEQ Assay was used to sequence TCR beta CDR3 regions from DNA. The authors' pipeline ran thus. T cell density was computed as TCR beta template counts normalized to usable DNA estimated by amplifying housekeeping genes. Richness was estimated with the preseqR package, extrapolating to 400,000 templates for PBMC samples and 120,000 templates for tissue samples. Clonality was defined by subtracting Pielou's evenness from one. Tissue-enriched TCRs were identified by differential abundance testing using productive amino-acid clonotypes, minimum total count 5 and alpha 0.1. The Jaccard Index and the Morisita Overlap Index were used to measure repertoire overlap between compartments. GLIPH clustered TCR beta CDR3s with public tetramer-defined viral CDR3s; viral motifs required at least three viral sequences plus V-gene enrichment. TCRdb holds this immuneACCESS table with in-frame rearrangements only. Some clones are missing; in checked studies, unresolved V genes explain under half, and the rest has no known cause. Clonal size and the V and J genes are those of that table, whereas D and trimming came from the DNA. For this sample the table gives fewer than 35,000 clones, of which approximately 80% were detected only once. The ten top clones hold around a third of the sample.

V loses 6 bases of germline sequence and J loses 2 bases, and the interval between the two ends is 20 bases. CDR1 and CDR2 (SGHRS, YFSETQ) derive from the germline V gene. The CDR3, from cysteine to phenylalanine, totals 16 residues. The sequence is cut down to CDR3 DNA, 48 bases in frame from base 1. What the research found in general, with its limitations: Uninvolved tumor-adjacent lung showed the highest T cell clonality, higher than tumor, which suggests more focused antigenic responses in the adjacent lung. Because the study design was exploratory, TCR variables were selected using unadjusted p-values without false-discovery rate correction. Higher blood T cell density associated with longer overall survival, while higher adjacent-lung clonality associated with shorter survival. A median of roughly 60 of the top 100 tumor clones were detected in paired uninvolved adjacent lung, and some 30 of these tumor clones were also found among the top 100 clones of the paired uninvolved adjacent lung. Because multi-region tumor sequencing was not done, intratumor heterogeneity could not be ruled out.

Details on this clone: Which antigen it targets is not known. Per-base quality was not reported, and no clone a single base away is much larger than it.

Recombination connected TRBV5-1 to TRBJ2-5, with no confidently assigned D gene. This TCR came from a male donor at least 60 years old with stage II squamous cell lung carcinoma. Source: peripheral blood, taken before any cancer treatment. The CDR3 is CASNKERVASQETQYF. In nucleotides, the sequence is TGCGCCAGCAATAAAGAACGAGTGGCTTCTCAAGAGACCCAGTACTTC.